These T cell receptor beta chains were read from a single sample in a study of blood T cells in healthy people across ages. TCRdb redid the calling of the 5' RACE reads with MiXCR, one entry per CDR3 protein. Among some 780,000 distinct CDR3 sequences listed, 56% were seen once. The sequenced sample consisted of blood. Receptor source: a man aged 40-49 years in good health. CDR3s include the opening cysteine and the closing phenylalanine or tryptophan. D genes are given only for firm matches. Some rows have no size entry. The others give once, few or many, or a class for an expanded clone.

d_call j_call v_call cdr3_length clone_size cdr3_nt cdr3_aa
. TRBJ2-7 TRBV7-8 17 . TGTGCCAGCAGCCCAGAGTACGGAAAAGTACTCTCGTACGAGCAGTACTTC CASSPEYGKVLSYEQYF
. TRBJ2-7 TRBV5-1 14 . TGCGCCAGCAGCCCAGCGGGACAGAACTACGAGCAGTACTTC CASSPAGQNYEQYF
TRBD2 TRBJ2-1 TRBV4-3 18 few TGCGCCAGCAGCCAAGATAGCTGGACTAGCGGGAGAAACAATGAGCAGTTCTTC CASSQDSWTSGRNNEQFF
. TRBJ2-6 TRBV7-8 17 . TGTGCCAGCAGCTTACTAGGGACCTTCTCTGGGGCCAACGTCCTGACTTTC CASSLLGTFSGANVLTF
. TRBJ2-1 TRBV5-1 11 . TGCGCCAGCAGCTGGAGTATAGAGCAGTTCTTC CASSWSIEQFF
TRBD2 TRBJ2-5 TRBV5-6 17 . TGTGCCAGCAGCTCCTATAGATGGAGCGGGAGGGCGCAAGAGCAGTACTTC CASSSYRWSGRAQEQYF
. TRBJ1-2 TRBV29-1 12 . TGCAGCGTTGGGGCGGACCAGGGCCGCTACACCTTC CSVGADQGRYTF
. TRBJ1-4 TRBV11-1 14 . TGTGCCAGCAGCTTAAACAGGGTGACGGAAAAACTGTTTTTT CASSLNRVTEKLFF
. TRBJ1-1 TRBV2 15 . TGTGCCAGCAGTGAAGCAAGACAGGACAACACTGAAGCTTTCTTT CASSEARQDNTEAFF
. TRBJ2-3 TRBV14 15 few TGTGCCAGCAGCCAAGTGGGTCAAAACACAGATACGCAGTATTTT CASSQVGQNTDTQYF
TRBD2 TRBJ2-7 TRBV20-1 14 . TGCAGCGCCCTTTCTAGCGGGAGTCCCGGCGAGCAGTACTTC CSALSSGSPGEQYF
. TRBJ1-2 TRBV7-8 17 . TGTGCCAGCAGCCCGGCCCGGGGCCCAGGGTTCAACTATGGCTACACCTTC CASSPARGPGFNYGYTF
TRBD2 TRBJ2-3 TRBV28 17 . TGTGCCAGCAGTTCCCAAGACGGACTAGCGGGAGCAGATACGCAGTATTTT CASSSQDGLAGADTQYF
TRBD1 TRBJ1-2 TRBV4-1 15 few TGCGCCAGCAGCCAAGAGGGACAGTCAAAGTATGGCTACACCTTC CASSQEGQSKYGYTF
. TRBJ1-2 TRBV7-2 15 once TGTGCCAGCAGCTCAAACTCCGGGGGGATCGGGGGCTACACCTTC CASSSNSGGIGGYTF
TRBD2 TRBJ2-3 TRBV28 15 . TGTGCCAGCAGTCGACTAGCGGGGGACACAGATACGCAGTATTTT CASSRLAGDTDTQYF
TRBD1 TRBJ2-7 TRBV7-9 17 . TGTGCCAGCAGCTTAGCGTTTGGACAGGTGGCCTCCTACGAGCAGTACTTC CASSLAFGQVASYEQYF
TRBD1 TRBJ2-7 TRBV7-2 16 few TGTGCCAGCAGCTCCCCCCCGGGACAGACCTCCTACGAGCAGTACTTC CASSSPPGQTSYEQYF
. TRBJ1-6 TRBV7-2 13 . TGTGCCAGCAGCCGGGACCATAATTCACCCCTCCACTTT CASSRDHNSPLHF
. TRBJ2-3 TRBV7-2 15 . TGTGCCACCAGAATCAACCCTAGGAACACAGATACGCAGTATTTT CATRINPRNTDTQYF
TRBD2 TRBJ2-7 TRBV6-5 15 few TGTGCCAGCAGTTACTCCGGGACTAGTTTCTCCGAGCAGTACTTC CASSYSGTSFSEQYF
. TRBJ2-5 TRBV21-1 15 few TGTGCCAGCAGCATCTGGGATCTCGCCCAAGAGACCCAGTACTTC CASSIWDLAQETQYF
TRBD1 TRBJ2-5 TRBV5-5 19 . TGTGCCAGCAGCTTGGTCGGGACAGGGGCCGCATGGTCCCAAGAGACCCAGTACTTC CASSLVGTGAAWSQETQYF
. TRBJ2-2 TRBV7-2 12 . TGTGCCAGCAGCTTAGCTATCGGGGAGCTGTTTTTT CASSLAIGELFF
TRBD1 TRBJ1-1 TRBV13 14 . TGTGCCAGCAGCGGCCAGGGGGTTGACACTGAAGCTTTCTTT CASSGQGVDTEAFF
. TRBJ1-1 TRBV4-3 15 . TGCGCCAGCAGCCAAAAACCCCAAAGCCGGGTCGAAGCTTTCTTT CASSQKPQSRVEAFF
. TRBJ2-2 TRBV6-4 16 once TGTGCCAGCAGTGATTCGGGGGACACCCCCACCGGGGAGCTGTTTTTT CASSDSGDTPTGELFF
. TRBJ2-2 TRBV27 12 . TGTGCCAGCAGTTTTTCTACCGGGGAGCTGTTTTTT CASSFSTGELFF